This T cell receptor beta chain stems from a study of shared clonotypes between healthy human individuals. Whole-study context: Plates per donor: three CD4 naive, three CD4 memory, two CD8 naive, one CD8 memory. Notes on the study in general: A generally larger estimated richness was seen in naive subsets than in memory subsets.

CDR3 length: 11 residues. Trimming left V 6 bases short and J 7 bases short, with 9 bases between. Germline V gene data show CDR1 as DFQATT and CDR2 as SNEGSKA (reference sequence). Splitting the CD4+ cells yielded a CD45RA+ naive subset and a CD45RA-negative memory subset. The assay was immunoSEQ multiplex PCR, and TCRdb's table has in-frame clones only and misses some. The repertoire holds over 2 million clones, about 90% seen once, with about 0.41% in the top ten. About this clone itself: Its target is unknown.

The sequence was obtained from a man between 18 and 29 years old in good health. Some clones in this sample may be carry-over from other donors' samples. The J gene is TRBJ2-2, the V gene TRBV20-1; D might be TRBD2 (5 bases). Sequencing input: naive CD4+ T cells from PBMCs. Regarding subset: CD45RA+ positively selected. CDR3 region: CSADEGGELFF. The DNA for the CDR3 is TGCAGTGCCGACGAGGGCGGGGAGCTGTTTTTT.